This is a list of T cell receptor beta chains from one sample in a study of T cells after yellow fever vaccination. TCRdb re-called the 5' RACE reads through MiXCR, storing one row per CDR3 protein. The sample lists under 150,000 distinct CDR3 sequences, 7% to 9% occurring once. The sequenced sample was CD4+ T cells sorted from PBMCs, obtained 5 days after the yellow fever booster vaccination. The source is a man between 25 and 39 years old who received the YFV17D yellow fever vaccine. Both conserved end residues are part of each CDR3. Fields, in order: V gene, J gene, clone size, D gene, CDR3 protein, CDR3 DNA. D genes are given only for firm matches. For some rows the clone size is stated as once, few or many, or as a class when expanded; others skip it.

TRBV12-3/TRBV12-4	TRBJ1-5	many	NA	CASSLGRGRESPQHF	TGTGCCAGCAGTTTGGGGAGGGGCCGCGAATCGCCCCAGCATTTT
TRBV12-3/TRBV12-4	TRBJ2-5	many	NA	CASSFRLGETQYF	TGTGCCAGCAGTTTTCGTCTCGGGGAGACCCAGTACTTC
TRBV18	TRBJ1-1	many	TRBD1	CASSIDRGNTEAFF	TGTGCCAGCTCAATCGACAGGGGGAACACTGAAGCTTTCTTT
TRBV27	TRBJ2-1	many	TRBD2	CASSQKTSGRAIEQFF	TGTGCCAGCAGTCAAAAGACTAGCGGGAGGGCCATTGAGCAGTTCTTC
TRBV15	TRBJ2-1	NA	TRBD2	CATSERGLGSSYNEQFF	TGTGCCACCAGCGAGCGGGGGCTGGGGAGTTCCTACAATGAGCAGTTCTTC
TRBV6-6	TRBJ2-1	many	NA	CASGSNRGNEQFF	TGTGCCAGCGGTTCAAACCGGGGCAATGAGCAGTTCTTC
TRBV28	TRBJ1-5	many	NA	CASSGQPNQPQHF	TGTGCCAGCAGTGGACAACCCAATCAGCCCCAGCATTTT
TRBV6-5	TRBJ2-1	many	TRBD1	CASNQLGTDEQFF	TGTGCCAGCAATCAACTCGGGACAGATGAGCAGTTCTTC
TRBV7-2	TRBJ2-6	NA	NA	CASSLAANVLTF	TGTGCCAGCAGCTTAGCGGCCAACGTCCTGACTTTC
TRBV7-9	TRBJ2-7	many	NA	CASSLGRQETYEQYF	TGTGCCAGCAGCTTAGGTAGACAGGAGACCTACGAGCAGTACTTC
TRBV9	TRBJ2-7	many	NA	CASSSTGLGEQYF	TGTGCCAGCAGCTCAACAGGGTTAGGCGAGCAGTACTTC
TRBV5-1	TRBJ2-6	many	TRBD2	CASSLAGGSLSGANVLTF	TGCGCCAGCAGCTTGGCCGGGGGGAGTCTCTCTGGGGCCAACGTCCTGACTTTC
TRBV7-2	TRBJ2-7	many	NA	CASSSHRGYEQYF	TGTGCCAGCAGCTCACATCGAGGGTACGAGCAGTACTTC
TRBV29-1	TRBJ2-7	many	NA	CSVLSGNHEQYF	TGCAGCGTCCTATCCGGTAACCACGAGCAGTACTTC
TRBV6-1	TRBJ2-4	many	TRBD2	CASQDAGGGDIQYF	TGTGCCAGCCAGGATGCGGGAGGAGGGGACATTCAGTACTTC
TRBV27	TRBJ2-1	many	TRBD1	CASSPGGQGTYNEQFF	TGTGCCAGCAGTCCGGGGGGACAGGGGACCTACAATGAGCAGTTCTTC
TRBV20-1	TRBJ2-5	NA	TRBD2	CSARDLGREPQETQYF	TGCAGTGCTAGAGACCTAGGGCGGGAGCCCCAGGAGACCCAGTACTTC
TRBV25-1	TRBJ2-7	many	NA	CASSLQGGSNEQYF	TGTGCCAGCAGCTTACAGGGGGGGTCCAACGAGCAGTACTTC
TRBV18	TRBJ2-5	NA	TRBD2	CASSPPKARAPGRAQYF	TGTGCCAGCTCACCACCGAAGGCCCGAGCGCCAGGGAGGGCCCAGTACTTC
TRBV7-2	TRBJ2-1	many	TRBD2	CASSPPSGSESYNEQFF	TGTGCCAGCAGCCCACCAAGCGGGAGCGAATCCTACAATGAGCAGTTCTTC
TRBV9	TRBJ2-6	many	NA	CASSVGGANVLTF	TGTGCCAGCAGCGTAGGGGGGGCCAACGTCCTGACTTTC
TRBV27	TRBJ2-7	many	TRBD1	CASSDVGTDYEQYF	TGTGCCAGCAGTGATGTTGGGACAGACTACGAGCAGTACTTC
TRBV20-1	TRBJ2-1	many	NA	CSAGPALEGNEQFF	TGCAGTGCTGGCCCAGCCCTAGAAGGCAATGAGCAGTTCTTC
TRBV28	TRBJ2-2	NA	TRBD2	CASNRAGVNTGELFF	TGTGCCAGCAACCGAGCGGGAGTGAACACCGGGGAGCTGTTTTTT
TRBV6-2/TRBV6-3	TRBJ2-5	many	NA	CASSSRQETQYF	TGTGCCAGCAGTAGCAGGCAAGAGACCCAGTACTTC
TRBV29-1	TRBJ2-2	many	TRBD1	CSGGQGASGELFF	TGCAGCGGGGGGCAGGGGGCATCCGGGGAGCTGTTTTTT
TRBV7-2	TRBJ2-1	many	NA	CASSFEPVNEQFF	TGTGCCAGCAGCTTTGAGCCAGTGAATGAGCAGTTCTTC
TRBV20-1	TRBJ2-1	many	TRBD2	CSARVGLAVSYNEQFF	TGCAGTGCTAGAGTCGGGCTAGCGGTCTCCTACAATGAGCAGTTCTTC
TRBV10-3	TRBJ2-5	many	NA	CAISVPQGTQYF	TGTGCCATCAGTGTCCCCCAGGGGACCCAGTACTTC
TRBV7-8	TRBJ2-7	NA	NA	CASSLHLPGQTYEQYF	TGTGCCAGCAGCTTACACCTACCAGGACAGACCTACGAGCAGTACTTC
TRBV6-2/TRBV6-3	TRBJ1-2	many	NA	CATSSYPPEVHGYTF	TGTGCCACCTCGTCTTATCCCCCTGAAGTGCATGGCTACACCTTC
TRBV7-2	TRBJ1-2	many	TRBD1	CASSPTGRQGNGYTF	TGTGCCAGCAGCCCTACCGGGAGACAGGGTAATGGCTACACCTTC
TRBV30	TRBJ2-1	NA	TRBD2	CAGASGKGSYNEQFF	TGTGCCGGGGCTAGCGGGAAAGGGTCCTACAATGAGCAGTTCTTC
TRBV15	TRBJ1-1	many	NA	CATSRPLGRGYGTEAFF	TGTGCCACCAGCAGACCCCTCGGTCGGGGATACGGGACTGAAGCTTTCTTT
TRBV27	TRBJ2-7	many	NA	CASSLIGGPQYF	TGTGCCAGCAGTTTAATTGGGGGGCCTCAGTACTTC
TRBV20-1	TRBJ2-1	many	TRBD2	CSAVGGSSYNEQFF	TGCAGTGCCGTGGGAGGGAGCTCCTACAATGAGCAGTTCTTC
TRBV5-1	TRBJ2-7	many	TRBD1	CASRSGTGPYEQYF	TGCGCCAGCAGGTCCGGGACAGGGCCTTACGAGCAGTACTTC
TRBV5-1	TRBJ2-3	many	NA	CASSPGTEGRRGDTQYF	TGCGCCAGCAGCCCGGGGACGGAGGGCCGTCGTGGAGATACGCAGTATTTT
TRBV27	TRBJ2-1	many	NA	CASSSRHWQFF	TGTGCCAGCAGTTCACGACACTGGCAGTTCTTC
TRBV5-5	TRBJ1-2	few	TRBD1	CASSHSGTGVYGYTF	TGTGCCAGCAGCCATTCCGGGACAGGGGTGTATGGCTACACCTTC
TRBV4-2	TRBJ2-3	many	TRBD2	CASSQGTSGITDTQYF	TGTGCCAGCAGCCAAGGGACTAGCGGGATCACAGATACGCAGTATTTT
TRBV20-1	TRBJ1-1	many	NA	CSAPTGNTEAFF	TGCAGTGCGCCGACAGGGAACACTGAAGCTTTCTTT
TRBV7-9	TRBJ2-4	many	NA	CASSSTPVGNIQYF	TGTGCCAGCAGCAGTACCCCCGTGGGAAACATTCAGTACTTC